A single sample gave rise to the 21 T cell receptor beta chains below, sequenced in a study of blood T cell repertoires in COVID-19. Sequenced by immunoSEQ multiplex PCR; TCRdb stores in-frame clones only, minus some. Of under 400,000 clones listed, about 91% are singletons. Source material: peripheral blood. The receptors here all came from a woman aged 25 to 39 with COVID-19, enrolled during active disease.

The chain's CDR3 is CASSYTGTGGYTF. CDR3 DNA sequence: TGTGCCAGCAGCTATACAGGGACGGGTGGCTACACCTTC. The chain has TRBV5-8 and TRBJ1-2, with D possibly matching TRBD1 (6 bases). The CDR3 extends over 13 amino acids. With 3 bases removed from V and 7 bases from J, the gap between germline ends came to 13 bases. Germline V gene sequence: CDR1 SGHTS, CDR2 YDEGEE.

This chain links TRBV3-1 (or the pseudogene TRBV3-2) with TRBJ1-2; 8 bases line up with TRBD1. Germline V CDR1 and CDR2: LGHDT, YNNKEL (reference sequence). CDR3 length: 21 amino acids. The V and J ends lost 5 bases and 5 bases, in that order; junction bases with no gene match: 28. The chain's CDR3 is CASSSSLQGADTQGLGYGYTF. DNA of the CDR3: TGTGCCAGCAGCTCTTCGTTGCAGGGGGCCGATACGCAGGGATTGGGGTATGGCTACACCTTC.

The genes are TRBV27 and TRBJ1-4; D might be TRBD1 (5 bases). Germline assignment: CDR1 MNHEY and CDR2 SMNVEV (reference sequence). V dropped 8 bases and J dropped 3 bases, with 16 bases sitting between them. The CDR3 spans 15 residues. The CDR3 nucleotides read TGTGCCAGCCGCTACGCGGGAGGGGCTAATGAAAAACTGTTTTTT. Its protein product is CASRYAGGANEKLFF.

This chain connects TRBV28 to TRBJ1-5, with D possibly matching TRBD1 (6 bases). Germline CDR1 and CDR2: MDHEN and SYDVKM. This CDR3 comprises 14 residues. V was clipped by 5 bases and J by 7 bases, with 15 bases between them. The CDR3 protein is CASSPSQGTQPQHF. For the CDR3, the DNA is TGTGCCAGCAGTCCATCACAGGGAACCCAGCCCCAGCATTTT.

The chain uses TRBV7-2 and TRBJ2-5, with D maybe TRBD1 (5 bases). The germline CDR1 and CDR2 sequences are SGHTA and FQGNSA. The CDR3 runs to 14 residues. Trimming cost V 4 bases and J 2 bases, with 11 bases left between them. Written as DNA, the CDR3 is TGTGCCAGCAGCTCAATGACAGTACAAGAGACCCAGTACTTC. Encoded protein: CASSSMTVQETQYF.

The rearrangement links TRBV6-1 to TRBJ1-6, with 9 bases fitting TRBD1. V gave up 4 bases and J gave up 0 bases; unmatched junction bases: 7. Germline loops: CDR1 MNHNS, CDR2 SASEGT. The CDR3 covers 18 residues. CDR3 coding DNA: TGTGCCAGCAGTGGGACAGGGGCCCCTAGCTCCTATAATTCACCCCTCCACTTT. Its protein is CASSGTGAPSSYNSPLHF.

This chain uses TRBV7-8 with TRBJ1-5; D is unresolved. The CDR3 length is 15 residues. Between the trimmed V and J ends, which lost 8 bases and 1 base, there was a span of 15 bases. Germline V gene sequence: CDR1 SGHVS, CDR2 FQNEAQ. This chain's CDR3 is CASSRLFVSNQPQHF. The CDR3 coding sequence is TGTGCCAGCTCTCGTTTGTTCGTAAGCAATCAGCCCCAGCATTTT.

This clone has a single count. The gene calls are TRBV5-1 and TRBJ1-2, with 10 bases that match TRBD1. This CDR3 has 16 amino acids. Germline V CDR1 and CDR2: SGHRS, YFSETQ. Trimming removed 0 bases from V and 5 bases from J; junction bases left unmatched: 7. The CDR3 here is CASSLAGTGDRYGYTF. In DNA form, the CDR3 reads TGCGCCAGCAGCTTGGCCGGGACAGGGGATAGGTATGGCTACACCTTC.

This sequence joins TRBV28 and TRBJ2-5; weak D call: TRBD1 (6 bases). Looked up from germline, CDR1 is MDHEN and CDR2 is SYDVKM. Trimming shortened V by 5 bases and J by 0 bases, and 13 bases separated the two germline ends. This CDR3 comprises 15 residues. The CDR3 DNA sequence: TGTGCCAGCAGTAACCGGGACACGTACCAAGAGACCCAGTACTTC. It encodes CASSNRDTYQETQYF.

The chain links TRBV29-1 to TRBJ1-1; no clear D gene. V lost 7 bases, J lost 6 bases, and 15 bases lay in between. The CDR3 extends over 12 amino acids. Germline CDR1 and CDR2: SQVTM and ANQGSEA. The CDR3 bases are TGCAGCGCCGGGGTGCAAGTACCTGAAGCTTTCTTT. This encodes CSAGVQVPEAFF.

The V and J genes are TRBV3-1 (or the pseudogene TRBV3-2) and TRBJ2-5, with 7 bases identical to TRBD1. Trimming removed 6 bases from V and 5 bases from J; junction bases left unmatched: 6. This CDR3 region has 13 residues. CDR1 is LGHDT and CDR2 is YNNKEL in the germline V gene (reference sequence). The CDR3 here is CASSQGQRETQYF. The CDR3 DNA follows: TGTGCCAGCAGTCAGGGACAGAGGGAGACCCAGTACTTC.

The rearrangement joins TRBV7-9 to TRBJ1-2; 10 bases agree with TRBD1. V was pared by 2 bases and J by 8 bases, with 14 bases of the junction left unmatched. CDR3 length equals 17 residues. Germline loops: CDR1 SEHNR, CDR2 FQNEAQ (reference sequence). The CDR3 DNA reads as TGTGCCAGCAGCTTACCTCCTTACCCGGGACAGGGGAGAGGCTACACCTTC. Amino acid sequence: CASSLPPYPGQGRGYTF.

This clone was picked up a small number of times. J is TRBJ1-1 and V is TRBV28; a weak D match, TRBD1 (5 bases). Trimming took 5 bases from V and 7 from J, leaving 20 bases between them. The CDR3 sequence is 15 residues long. The germline V gene encodes CDR1 MDHEN and CDR2 SYDVKM. CDR3 DNA: TGTGCCAGCAGTCGATACCGGCAGGGATCTAGTGAAGCTTTCTTT. This encodes CASSRYRQGSSEAFF.

V and J are TRBV19 and TRBJ2-2; TRBD2 agrees at 9 bases. V gave up 2 bases and J gave up 5 bases; unmatched junction bases: 3. CDR1 is LNHDA and CDR2 is SQIVND in the germline V gene (reference sequence). The CDR3 is 15 amino acids. The CDR3 sequence is CASSILAGTTGELFF. The CDR3 nucleotides read TGTGCCAGTAGTATACTAGCGGGGACGACCGGGGAGCTGTTTTTT.

This clone was counted once. The chain employs TRBV4-1 and TRBJ2-3; maybe TRBD1 (7 bases). The germline CDR1 and CDR2 sequences are MGHRA and YSYEKL. Trimming took 4 bases from V and 4 from J, leaving 15 bases between them. CDR3 length equals 15 residues. CDR3 amino acids: CASSPQGGSPDTQYF. The DNA for the CDR3 is TGCGCCAGCAGCCCCCAGGGGGGTAGCCCAGATACGCAGTATTTT.

This chain uses TRBV9 with TRBJ2-3; the D gene is possibly TRBD2 (6 bases). This CDR3 comprises 16 residues. Trimming took 4 bases from V and 0 from J, leaving 15 bases between them. The germline V gene has CDR1 SGDLS and CDR2 YYNGEE. CDR3 loop: CASSNRDLPSTDTQYF. DNA of the CDR3: TGTGCCAGCAGCAACCGGGACTTGCCCAGCACAGATACGCAGTATTTT. The entire variable domain, with the rest obtained from reference TRBV9 and TRBJ2-3, is as follows: DSGVTQTPKHLITATGQRVTLRCSPRSGDLSVYWYQQSLDQGLQFLIQYYNGEERAKGNILERFSAQQFPDLHSELNLSSLELGDSALYFCASSNRDLPSTDTQYFGPGTRLTVL.

The chain recombines TRBV10-3 with TRBJ1-2, with 8 bases identical to TRBD1. Trimming cost V 2 bases and J 7 bases; bases outside gene matches: 3. Germline lookup yields CDR1 ENHRY and CDR2 SYGVKD. The CDR3 has 13 residues. The CDR3 DNA is TGTGCCATCAGTGAGCAGGGGGCGGCTGGCTACACCTTC. It yields the protein CAISEQGAAGYTF.

This chain uses TRBV19 with TRBJ1-3; D is possibly TRBD1 (5 bases). Trimming removed 10 bases at V and 4 bases at J, with 20 bases between. Germline CDR1 is LNHDA and CDR2 is SQIVND (reference sequence). This CDR3 comprises 15 residues. In DNA form, the CDR3 reads TGTGCCACCACGCCTCGGGGGGTTGGAGGAAACACCATATATTTT. Encoded protein: CATTPRGVGGNTIYF. The entire variable domain, with the rest obtained from reference TRBV19 and TRBJ1-3, is as follows: DGGITQSPKYLFRKEGQNVTLSCEQNLNHDAMYWYRQDPGQGLRLIYYSQIVNDFQKGDIAEGYSVSREKKESFPLTVTSAQKNPTAFYLCATTPRGVGGNTIYFGEGSWLTVV.

This clone was observed a single time. The chain recombines TRBV29-1 with TRBJ1-6; unclear D gene. CDR3 length: 13 amino acids. Trimming removed 6 bases at V and 0 bases at J, with 6 bases between. Germline assignment: CDR1 SQVTM and CDR2 ANQGSEA. The CDR3 sequence: CSVAASYNSPLHF. CDR3 nucleotide sequence: TGCAGCGTGGCGGCCTCCTATAATTCACCCCTCCACTTT. Supplemented by reference TRBV29-1 and TRBJ1-6, the full variable domain reads SAVISQKPSRDICQRGTSLTIQCQVDSQVTMMFWYRQQPGQSLTLIATANQGSEATYESGFVIDKFPISRPNLTFSTLTVSNMSPEDSSIYLCSVAASYNSPLHFGNGTRLTVT.

V and J are TRBV2 and TRBJ1-6, with 7 nucleotides matching TRBD1. The germline gives CDR1 SNHLY, CDR2 FYNNEI. V was pared by 6 bases and J by 7 bases, with 3 bases of the junction left unmatched. The CDR3 runs 13 residues. The CDR3 DNA reads TGTGCCAGCAGCCCGGGACAGAATTCACCCCTCCACTTT. Protein sequence: CASSPGQNSPLHF.

This chain joins TRBV2 and TRBJ2-7, with 8 bases that match TRBD1. Germline CDR1 is SNHLY and CDR2 is FYNNEI. The CDR3 consists of 13 residues. V dropped 4 bases and J dropped 5; count of bases not matched to a gene: 4. The CDR3 coding sequence is TGTGCCAGCAGTGTAAACAGGGGGGACGAGCAGTACGTC. Its translation is CASSVNRGDEQYV.